This T cell receptor (beta chain) was identified in a study of cytomegalovirus exposure and HLA in healthy donors (dated by TCRdb to about 2017). Concerning the study at large: An earlier analysis of some 550 of the donors reported more than 250 Gb of sequence data and 120 million or so unique TCR beta sequences from 150 million to 200 million T cells. An early release that covered fewer than 750 HLA-typed donors contained around 300 gigabases of sequencing data and 80 million or so unique TCR sequences. The genetic ancestry cluster associated with self-reported Caucasian donors included about 84% of the roughly 400 genotyped donors. The study aimed to test whether cataloging public T cell receptors could reveal signatures of past pathogen exposure. Using immunosequencing, the study profiled T cell repertoires from around 680 subjects and related those repertoires to cytomegalovirus serostatus. A separate validation cohort of approximately 120 different subjects was used in addition to the roughly 720-subject first cohort. High-throughput TCR immunosequencing, statistical association of individual TCRs with disease status, and machine learning were combined to predict cytomegalovirus infection status. To study patterns of TCR occurrence, a later analysis re-analyzed previously published TCR beta repertoires from around 670 donors and added high-resolution HLA genotyping. In the later analysis, no new phenotypic data were used to find candidate immune exposures; instead, reliance was placed on TCR beta sequences and their occurrence across donors. In an earlier analysis of 587 of the donors, high-throughput TCR beta sequencing was used to judge whether each TCR beta V gene segment behaved as functional or pseudogenic. Donor age, sex, ethnicity and CMV serostatus were compiled together with the repertoire data. In a later genetic analysis, genome-wide SNP genotypes for about 60% of the 666 donors were used, and that subset was treated as a discovery cohort. All discovery cohort repertoires had been generated on a single sequencing platform. HLA typing included class I and class II loci at four-digit resolution. Typing coverage varied by locus: about 620-640 donors for A, B, C, DRB1 and DQB1; approximately 500 for DQA1; some 610 for DPA1; fewer than 480 for DPB1. Several DR-DQ haplotypes were treated as single units for association and clustering because of strong linkage in the cohort. Across around 400 genotyped donors of the cohort, an average of about 220,000 unique TCR beta nucleotide sequences per donor were sequenced, and 15% to 20% of those sequences were non-productive. What the work shows at the level of the full study, not this receptor alone: A group of highly shared sequence variants was considered likely to be a technical artifact of the sequencing pipeline. A further reported finding was that TCR beta sequences accurately predicted the HLA-A and HLA-B alleles for most subjects in the first cohort. Because the 87-base-pair reads could not distinguish some IMGT-functional V segments, including TRBV6-2 and TRBV6-3, those segments were excluded. In vitro tests confirmed that a few of the cytomegalovirus-associated TCR beta chains recognize cytomegalovirus antigens. In this cohort, only TCR beta chains were sequenced, and detectable features were limited by the absence of alpha or paired-chain data. The study listed 150 to 200 TCR beta chains as associated with cytomegalovirus. At a false discovery rate of 0.05, a later analysis linked 16,000 or so TCR beta sequences to specific HLA alleles. In a later analysis, TCR association rates were found to vary across HLA loci, with the most associated TCRs seen for DRB1 alleles and the fewest for HLA-C alleles. Because counts were too low, seventeen rarely observed V segments, including chromosome 9 orphons, were left out of the earlier analysis of a few hundred of the donors. In both the original and validation cohorts, the classifier was reported to diagnose cytomegalovirus status with high specificity and sensitivity. Linkage disequilibrium might explain the correlated functional status among segregating V segments, but an unknown experimental factor could not be ruled out. When HLA alleles, especially DR and DQ, strongly co-occurred, TCR associations were difficult to assign to individual alleles. Because HLA typing was missing for some donors at each locus, association tests included only the typed subset. In a later analysis, HLA-associated TCR beta chains were found to be more clonally expanded and to have lower generation probabilities than equally common non-associated chains. V-gene and J-gene trimming of TCR beta chains was associated with a missense DCLRE1C variant in a later genetic analysis, and the association was replicated in an independent cohort. Several of the top co-occurrence clusters appeared to be linked to parvovirus B19, influenza, CMV and Epstein-Barr virus, according to a later analysis. CMV serostatus was the only immune exposure information available for the cohort. Compared with the roughly 670-donor mean, donors in an Asian-associated ancestry cluster had fewer N-insertions in productive TCRs, according to a later genetic analysis. Most TCR sequences were observed very rarely across donors, whereas some public TCRs were present in many individuals. In a later analysis, most CMV-associated TCR beta chains were found to appear HLA-restricted, with HLA associations seemingly driven largely by CMV exposure. Presence/absence analyses assumed roughly uniform sequencing depth across donors, an assumption that may not hold. An earlier analysis of approximately 530 of the donors showed that most TCR beta V segments appeared in productive rearrangements either about 87% or about 30% of the time, which broadly matched IMGT annotations. The authors suggested that the approach could potentially be extended to other disease states and immunological phenotypes.

A note on this clone: What this receptor recognizes is not known. No qualities accompany the bases; no much larger clone lies one base away.

In total, 500 to 700 healthy bone marrow donors made up the cohort. At the time of sampling, all cohort members were nominally healthy, though unrecorded immune exposures were likely present. The donor tested CMV seropositive and was one of the 289 seropositive cohort members. A peripheral blood sample was provided by each donor, and peripheral blood mononuclear cells were used for TCR beta sequencing. The Qiagen DNeasy Blood Extraction Kit was used to extract genomic DNA from the blood cell samples. Trimming takes 0 bases from V and 6 bases from J, and the germline ends sit 15 bases apart. The germline V gene supplies CDR1 MNHNS and CDR2 SASEGT. Reading from cysteine to phenylalanine, the CDR3 counts 16 amino acids. Of all the DNA, just the CDR3 is kept, 48 bases in frame from base 1. The receptor library was made with the immunoSEQ multiplex PCR assay. A mixture of 60 forward primers for TCR Vbeta segments and 13 reverse primers for TCR Jbeta segments was used in the multiplex PCR. Amplification of the CDR3 region of rearranged TCR beta genes was performed with a multiplex PCR assay on genomic DNA. On the Illumina HiSeq System, the amplified TCR beta libraries were sequenced as 87-base-pair reads. The paper's data handling went like this. In a later analysis, tens of millions of unique TCR beta chains were counted across the approximately 620 repertoires, and roughly 11 million of these chains were shared by at least two donors. Raw reads were error-corrected and collapsed into unique sequences by a nearest-neighbor algorithm in which closely related sequences were merged to remove PCR and sequencing errors. V, D and J gene segments were assigned by aligning CDR3 sequences to IMGT reference sequences. For a sequence to be retained, at least a six-nucleotide match to both a V gene segment and a J gene segment was required. Rearrangements were classified as productive when the CDR3 lacked stop codons and remained in frame with V and J, and all other rearrangements were classified as non-productive. Following IMGT convention, CDR3 was defined as the stretch from the second conserved V-encoded cysteine to the conserved J-encoded phenylalanine. The earlier analysis of 500 to 750 of the donors excluded any sequence lacking an unambiguous match to a single V gene segment. In an earlier analysis of several hundred of the donors, V segments were called functional above 56.7% productive rearrangements and were called segregating when the between-donor standard deviation exceeded 5%. A statistical classification framework was built to diagnose cytomegalovirus status from the catalog of TCR beta chain sequences. V and J gene assignment, in a later analysis, came from comparing TCR nucleotide sequences with IMGT/GENE-DB human TR gene sequences. A later analysis assigned CDR3 sequences and most-parsimonious VDJ recombination scenarios with the TCRdist pipeline. In a later analysis, every TCR beta chain was defined by the combination of its CDR3 amino acid sequence and its V-gene family, and reads without a unique V-gene family were dropped. As a way to deal with suspected cross-contamination and a sequencing artifact, a later analysis dropped 450 to 600 nucleotide sequences that were highly shared and had low generation probability. In a later analysis, a clonal expansion index was calculated for each public chain from normalized within-repertoire ranks of inferred template counts. A later analysis computed generation probabilities with a VDJ recombination model fitted to out-of-frame rearrangements, and checked the results against IGoR. In a later analysis, hypergeometric tests were used to score TCR-TCR, TCR-HLA and TCR-CMV co-occurrence, with a repertoire-size bias correction applied to TCR pairs. False discovery rates were estimated in a later analysis by permuting HLA or CMV assignments 20 times. In a later analysis, co-occurring TCRs were grouped using DBSCAN, and TCRdist sequence similarity was added for clustering within HLA-allele-positive subsets. For co-occurrence clustering, repertoires with fewer than 30,000 or more than 120,000 public chains were excluded, along with 4 to 6 repertoires with anomalous nucleotide sharing. TCRdb carries this immuneACCESS record with in-frame sequences only. Its versions omit some clonotypes, under half of them owing to an unresolved V gene in the studies checked, with the rest unexplained. V, J and clone size are those of that table, while D and trimming were read from the DNA. Here the sample has fewer than 200,000 clones; about three quarters occur a single time. About 0.93% of the sample goes to the ten largest clones.

The source is a woman in her fifties or sixties in good health and CMV-seropositive. The receptor chain draws on TRBV6-1 and TRBJ1-5, with TRBD1 as a weak D call on 5 bases. Input material: PBMCs. CDR3 sequence: CASSEAVLTAIQPQHF. Read as DNA, the sequence is TGTGCCAGCAGTGAAGCCGTCCTGACAGCAATTCAGCCCCAGCATTTT.